A selection of T cell receptor beta chains follows, all from one sample in a study of blood T cell repertoires in COVID-19. The data were produced by immunoSEQ multiplex PCR, yet TCRdb's version contains in-frame clones alone and is incomplete. The data hold 200,000 to 250,000 clones, with about 88% observed a single time. What was sequenced was PBMCs or T cells enriched from blood (not recorded which). These receptors came from a woman in her 30s who had recovered from COVID-19. CDR3s include the opening cysteine and the closing phenylalanine or tryptophan. The D gene is left open where the match is weak. Clone size is not always given. Where it is, it says once, few, many or a class for expanded clones.

V gene: TRBV10-3
D gene: TRBD1
clone size: -
J gene: TRBJ1-2
CDR3 DNA: TGTGCCTTAAGTAGGACAGGGAACTATGGCTACACCTTC
CDR3 protein: CALSRTGNYGYTF

V gene: TRBV10-2
D gene: -
clone size: once
J gene: TRBJ2-2
CDR3 DNA: TGCGCCAGCAGGGCCCCCCACACCGGGGAGCTGTTTTTT
CDR3 protein: CASRAPHTGELFF

V gene: TRBV4-3
D gene: -
clone size: -
J gene: TRBJ2-2
CDR3 DNA: TGCGCCAGCAGCCAAGATCGAGGATCCGGGGAGCTGTTTTTT
CDR3 protein: CASSQDRGSGELFF

V gene: TRBV6-5
D gene: TRBD1
clone size: -
J gene: TRBJ1-2
CDR3 DNA: TGTGCCAGCAGGGACAGGGGAGAGGCCTATGGCTACACCTTC
CDR3 protein: CASRDRGEAYGYTF

V gene: TRBV6-5
D gene: -
clone size: -
J gene: TRBJ1-3
CDR3 DNA: TGTGCCAGCAGTTACTCCAGATCTGGAAACACCATATATTTT
CDR3 protein: CASSYSRSGNTIYF

V gene: TRBV6-1
D gene: -
clone size: -
J gene: TRBJ1-5
CDR3 DNA: TGTGCCAGCAGTGAACAGGCCAATCAGCCCCAGCATTTT
CDR3 protein: CASSEQANQPQHF

V gene: TRBV27
D gene: -
clone size: few
J gene: TRBJ2-2
CDR3 DNA: TGTGCCAGCAGTTCCGGGACGAACACCGGGGAGCTGTTTTTT
CDR3 protein: CASSSGTNTGELFF

V gene: TRBV14
D gene: -
clone size: -
J gene: TRBJ1-2
CDR3 DNA: TGTGCCAGCAGCCAAGATGTCGAGCTGAGCTATGGCTACACCTTC
CDR3 protein: CASSQDVELSYGYTF

V gene: TRBV7-6
D gene: -
clone size: -
J gene: TRBJ1-1
CDR3 DNA: TGTGCCAGCAGCCCCGCGGGGACCCCTGAAGCTTTCTTT
CDR3 protein: CASSPAGTPEAFF

V gene: TRBV30
D gene: -
clone size: -
J gene: TRBJ2-7
CDR3 DNA: TGTGCCTGGATGGAATTGATGGGCTATACCTACGAGCAGTACTTC
CDR3 protein: CAWMELMGYTYEQYF

V gene: TRBV2
D gene: TRBD2
clone size: -
J gene: TRBJ2-7
CDR3 DNA: TGTGCCAGCAGTGAACTAGCGGGGGGTTTCAACGAGCAGTACTTC
CDR3 protein: CASSELAGGFNEQYF

V gene: TRBV5-4
D gene: TRBD1
clone size: -
J gene: TRBJ1-2
CDR3 DNA: TGTGCCAGCAGCCCCTCCGGGACAGGGGCTAACTATGGCTACACCTTC
CDR3 protein: CASSPSGTGANYGYTF

V gene: TRBV19
D gene: TRBD2
clone size: once
J gene: TRBJ2-3
CDR3 DNA: TGTGCCAGTAGTATTCCGACTAGCGGGCCAGATACGCAGTATTTT
CDR3 protein: CASSIPTSGPDTQYF

V gene: TRBV27
D gene: -
clone size: -
J gene: TRBJ2-2
CDR3 DNA: TGTGCCAGCAGTTTAAGTAGAAGCGGGGAGCTGTTTTTT
CDR3 protein: CASSLSRSGELFF

V gene: TRBV5-1
D gene: -
clone size: -
J gene: TRBJ1-1
CDR3 DNA: TGCGCCAGCAGCTTGGATCTTTTGGACAGCCGAGGGGACACTGAAGCTTTCTTT
CDR3 protein: CASSLDLLDSRGDTEAFF

V gene: TRBV10-3
D gene: TRBD1
clone size: -
J gene: TRBJ1-1
CDR3 DNA: TGTGCCATCAGGGACAGGACCATGAACACTGAAGCTTTCTTT
CDR3 protein: CAIRDRTMNTEAFF

V gene: TRBV19
D gene: -
clone size: -
J gene: TRBJ2-1
CDR3 DNA: TGTGCCAGTAGTATTGGACAGAGCCGGACCGAGCAGTTCTTC
CDR3 protein: CASSIGQSRTEQFF

V gene: TRBV5-1
D gene: -
clone size: -
J gene: TRBJ2-3
CDR3 DNA: TGCGCCAGCAGCTTGGCCGGAGATACGCAGTATTTT
CDR3 protein: CASSLAGDTQYF

V gene: TRBV11-2
D gene: TRBD1
clone size: -
J gene: TRBJ2-5
CDR3 DNA: TGTGCCAGCAGCGCCCACCTTCAGGGGGAAGAGACCCAGTACTTC
CDR3 protein: CASSAHLQGEETQYF

V gene: TRBV6-2/TRBV6-3
D gene: -
clone size: -
J gene: TRBJ2-7
CDR3 DNA: TGTGCCAGCAGTCTTAGCCAGGGGTTCCGCGGAAGCGAGCAGTACTTC
CDR3 protein: CASSLSQGFRGSEQYF

V gene: TRBV29-1
D gene: -
clone size: -
J gene: TRBJ1-1
CDR3 DNA: TGCAGCGTTGAAGAGGGAGGAAGCACTGAAGCTTTCTTT
CDR3 protein: CSVEEGGSTEAFF

V gene: TRBV4-2
D gene: TRBD1
clone size: -
J gene: TRBJ2-1
CDR3 DNA: TGTGCCAGCAGCCAGGATTGGGACAGGGGCTACAATGAGCAGTTCTTC
CDR3 protein: CASSQDWDRGYNEQFF

V gene: TRBV5-5
D gene: TRBD1
clone size: few
J gene: TRBJ1-4
CDR3 DNA: TGTGCCAGCAAACGGACAGGGGAATGGAGTGAAAAACTGTTTTTT
CDR3 protein: CASKRTGEWSEKLFF

V gene: TRBV7-8
D gene: TRBD1
clone size: -
J gene: TRBJ1-1
CDR3 DNA: TGTGCCAGCAGCGAAACCGGGAACAGGGGGTCGGAAGCTTTCTTT
CDR3 protein: CASSETGNRGSEAFF

V gene: TRBV3-1/TRBV3-2
D gene: -
clone size: -
J gene: TRBJ1-5
CDR3 DNA: TGTGCCAGCAGCCAAGATCCTACAGGGAGCCTCAATCAGCCCCAGCATTTT
CDR3 protein: CASSQDPTGSLNQPQHF

V gene: TRBV7-2
D gene: TRBD1
clone size: -
J gene: TRBJ2-7
CDR3 DNA: TGTGCCAGCAGCTCAACAGGGGGCAATTCCTACGAGCAGTACTTC
CDR3 protein: CASSSTGGNSYEQYF

V gene: TRBV7-9
D gene: TRBD1
clone size: -
J gene: TRBJ2-2
CDR3 DNA: TGTGCCAGCAGTCAGACAGGGGTGAACACCGGGGAGCTGTTTTTT
CDR3 protein: CASSQTGVNTGELFF

V gene: TRBV7-9
D gene: -
clone size: -
J gene: TRBJ2-1
CDR3 DNA: TGTGCCAGCAGCCAGGTGGGGCTCGACTACAATGAGCAGTTCTTC
CDR3 protein: CASSQVGLDYNEQFF

V gene: TRBV7-3
D gene: TRBD2
clone size: -
J gene: TRBJ2-2
CDR3 DNA: TGTGCCAGCAGCTCGGGACTAGCGGGGGCCACCGGGGAGCTGTTTTTT
CDR3 protein: CASSSGLAGATGELFF

V gene: TRBV12-3/TRBV12-4
D gene: -
clone size: -
J gene: TRBJ2-3
CDR3 DNA: TGTGCCAGCAGTTTACTAGATACGCAGTATTTT
CDR3 protein: CASSLLDTQYF

V gene: TRBV11-1
D gene: TRBD2
clone size: -
J gene: TRBJ2-2
CDR3 DNA: TGTGCCAGCAGCCATAACCGAGCGGGGGAAGGGCGGGAGCTGTTTTTT
CDR3 protein: CASSHNRAGEGRELFF

V gene: TRBV7-2
D gene: TRBD2
clone size: -
J gene: TRBJ2-2
CDR3 DNA: TGTGCCAGCCCTTCGTACGGGACTAGTAACACCGGGGAGCTGTTTTTT
CDR3 protein: CASPSYGTSNTGELFF

V gene: TRBV25-1
D gene: -
clone size: -
J gene: TRBJ1-6
CDR3 DNA: TGTGCCAGCAGCCCTCCCGGGAAATATTCACCCCTCCACTTT
CDR3 protein: CASSPPGKYSPLHF

V gene: TRBV7-2
D gene: -
clone size: -
J gene: TRBJ2-3
CDR3 DNA: TGTGCCAGCAGCCAGCCCGGGACATCGGGGACAGATACGCAGTATTTT
CDR3 protein: CASSQPGTSGTDTQYF

V gene: TRBV3-1/TRBV3-2
D gene: TRBD2
clone size: -
J gene: TRBJ2-1
CDR3 DNA: TGTGCCAGCAGCCAAGATTTCCCTAGCGGGGGACTGAATGAGCAGTTCTTC
CDR3 protein: CASSQDFPSGGLNEQFF

V gene: TRBV18
D gene: TRBD1
clone size: -
J gene: TRBJ1-5
CDR3 DNA: TGTGCCAGCTCACGCAACCGCCCGGGACAGGGGGCGGATCAGCCCCAGCATTTT
CDR3 protein: CASSRNRPGQGADQPQHF

V gene: TRBV5-1
D gene: -
clone size: -
J gene: TRBJ2-3
CDR3 DNA: TGCGCCAGCCGCAGCCCAGGCCAAGATACGCAGTATTTT
CDR3 protein: CASRSPGQDTQYF

V gene: TRBV9
D gene: -
clone size: -
J gene: TRBJ2-7
CDR3 DNA: TGTGCCAGCAGCCCGACCGACAATCCAAACTACGAGCAGTACTTC
CDR3 protein: CASSPTDNPNYEQYF

V gene: TRBV6-4
D gene: TRBD2
clone size: -
J gene: TRBJ2-7
CDR3 DNA: TGTGCCAGCCTGGACGGGAGGAAAAAACGAGAGCAGTACTTC
CDR3 protein: CASLDGRKKREQYF

V gene: TRBV9
D gene: TRBD2
clone size: -
J gene: TRBJ2-7
CDR3 DNA: TGTGCCAGCAGCGTAGGTACTAGCGCTACCTACGAGCAGTACTTC
CDR3 protein: CASSVGTSATYEQYF

V gene: TRBV15
D gene: -
clone size: -
J gene: TRBJ1-3
CDR3 DNA: TGTGCCACCAGCCGAACAGCCTACTCTGGAAACACCATATATTTT
CDR3 protein: CATSRTAYSGNTIYF

V gene: TRBV18
D gene: TRBD2
clone size: -
J gene: TRBJ2-3
CDR3 DNA: TGTGCCAGCTCATCCGAAAGACTAGCGGGGTACACAGATACGCAGTATTTT
CDR3 protein: CASSSERLAGYTDTQYF

V gene: TRBV7-9
D gene: -
clone size: -
J gene: TRBJ1-6
CDR3 DNA: TGTGCCAGCAGATGGTTGAGCAGTCAGGAGGGTTCACCCCTCCACTTT
CDR3 protein: CASRWLSSQEGSPLHF

V gene: TRBV6-5
D gene: -
clone size: -
J gene: TRBJ2-3
CDR3 DNA: TGTGCCAGCAGCTCCAACGCACCAGGCACAGATACGCAGTATTTT
CDR3 protein: CASSSNAPGTDTQYF

V gene: TRBV12-3/TRBV12-4
D gene: -
clone size: -
J gene: TRBJ1-6
CDR3 DNA: TGTGCCAGCAGTCAGGGTCATAATTCACCCCTCCACTTT
CDR3 protein: CASSQGHNSPLHF

V gene: TRBV3-1/TRBV3-2
D gene: TRBD1
clone size: few
J gene: TRBJ1-2
CDR3 DNA: TGTGCCAGCAGCCAAGATTTCCGGACAGGGGGCAATGATGGCTACACCTTC
CDR3 protein: CASSQDFRTGGNDGYTF